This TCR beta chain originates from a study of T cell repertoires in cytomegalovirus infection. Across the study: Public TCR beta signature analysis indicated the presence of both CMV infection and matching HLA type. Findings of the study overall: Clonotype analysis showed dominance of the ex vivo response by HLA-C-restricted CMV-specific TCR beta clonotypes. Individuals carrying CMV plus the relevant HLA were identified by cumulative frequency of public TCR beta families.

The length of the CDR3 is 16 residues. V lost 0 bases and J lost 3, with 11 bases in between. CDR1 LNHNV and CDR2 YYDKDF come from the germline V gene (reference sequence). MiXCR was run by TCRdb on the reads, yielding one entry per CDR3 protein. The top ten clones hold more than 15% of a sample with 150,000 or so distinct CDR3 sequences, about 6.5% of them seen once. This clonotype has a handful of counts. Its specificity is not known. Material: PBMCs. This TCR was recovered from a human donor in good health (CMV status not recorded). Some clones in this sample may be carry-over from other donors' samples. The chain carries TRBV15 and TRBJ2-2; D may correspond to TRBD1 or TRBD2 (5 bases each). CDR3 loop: CATSRDGGVDTGELFF. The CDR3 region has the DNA TGTGCCACCAGCAGAGATGGGGGTGTGGACACCGGGGAGCTGTTTTTT.